Below, 21 T cell receptor beta chains from the same sample are listed, as sequenced in a study of T-cell memory formation after mild COVID-19. TCRdb re-called the 5' RACE reads through MiXCR, storing one row per CDR3 protein. The sample has just under 150,000 distinct CDR3 sequences; 19% are singletons. The sequenced sample consisted of PBMCs or a T cell subset sorted from them (not recorded which). The source is an adult woman who had mild COVID-19 (a few samples of this study predate the infection). Cell type and time point are not known.

The chain is built from TRBV7-3 and TRBJ2-3; possibly TRBD1 or TRBD2 for D (5 bases each). The CDR3 spans 16 residues. Looked up from germline, CDR1 is SGHTA and CDR2 is FQGTGA. Trimming removed 5 bases from V and 0 bases from J, with 15 bases in between. The CDR3: CASSPGRAYSTDTQYF. The DNA of the CDR3 is TGTGCCAGCAGCCCGGGGCGGGCCTATAGCACAGATACGCAGTATTTT.

In this sample, this clonotype turned up a few times. The chain employs TRBV20-1 and TRBJ2-7; TRBD1 matches at 7 bases. The germline gives CDR1 DFQATT, CDR2 SNEGSKA (reference sequence). This CDR3 has 13 residues. V shed 6 bases and J 5 bases; nucleotides not matched to a gene: 10. The CDR3 loop reads CSAGEGGPDEQYF. In DNA, the CDR3 is TGCAGTGCCGGGGAAGGGGGCCCCGACGAGCAGTACTTC.

The V gene is TRBV7-9, the J gene TRBJ2-3; 7 bases align to TRBD2. The CDR3 runs to 15 residues. With V trimmed by 5 bases and J by 4 bases, 9 bases remained unmatched. The germline gives CDR1 SEHNR, CDR2 FQNEAQ (reference sequence). The CDR3 here is CASSPWGGISDTQYF. The CDR3 nucleotides read TGTGCCAGCAGCCCTTGGGGGGGGATCTCAGATACGCAGTATTTT.

CDR3 residues: CASSLLSQRRDEQFF. DNA for the CDR3: TGCGCCAGCAGCTTGTTGAGCCAGCGGAGAGATGAGCAGTTCTTC. The V gene is TRBV5-1, the J gene TRBJ2-1; D perhaps matches TRBD2 (5 bases). This CDR3 is 15 amino acids long. Trimming removed 1 base from V and 8 bases from J, with 16 bases in between. The germline V gene has CDR1 SGHRS and CDR2 YFSETQ. Full variable domain (outside the CDR3, taken from reference TRBV5-1 and TRBJ2-1): KAGVTQTPRYLIKTRGQQVTLSCSPISGHRSVSWYQQTPGQGLQFLFEYFSETQRNKGNFPGRFSGRQFSNSRSEMNVSTLELGDSALYLCASSLLSQRRDEQFFGPGTRLTVL.

The rearrangement uses TRBV4-1 and TRBJ2-7, with D perhaps matching TRBD2 (5 bases). The CDR3 length is 15 residues. The V and J ends lost 4 bases and 2 bases respectively, with 15 bases between them. Germline CDR1 and CDR2: MGHRA and YSYEKL. The CDR3 DNA is TGCGCCAGCAGCCTCCGTCCCGGGGTCGCCTACGAGCAGTACTTC. It codes for CASSLRPGVAYEQYF.

There are a few counts of this clonotype. The chain combines TRBV5-8 with TRBJ1-3, with TRBD1 as a possible D gene (5 bases). The CDR3 runs to 15 residues. Trimming removed 2 bases at V and 1 base at J, with 10 bases between. In germline, CDR1 is SGHTS, CDR2 YDEGEE. The CDR3 nucleotides are TGTGCCAGCAGCTTTGGGGGTATTTCTGGAAACACCATATATTTT. Translating it yields CASSFGGISGNTIYF.

This clonotype was counted a single time. This chain joins TRBV12-3 or TRBV12-4 and TRBJ1-5; 9 positions match TRBD1. J lost 3 bases, V lost 5 bases, and 5 bases had no gene match. The CDR3 is 15 amino acids. Here the CDR3 reads CASSGTGPINQPQHF. The CDR3 nucleotides are TGTGCCAGCAGTGGGACAGGGCCTATCAATCAGCCCCAGCATTTT.

This clonotype has only a few counts. The V call is TRBV13, the J call TRBJ1-1; the D is unclear. Germline CDR1 PRHDT, CDR2 FYEKMQ (reference sequence). This CDR3 contains 14 residues. V shed 3 bases and J shed 2 bases, with 10 bases lying between them. The CDR3 loop reads CASSFSRGNTEAFF. CDR3 DNA: TGTGCCAGCAGCTTCTCCCGGGGAAACACTGAAGCTTTCTTT.

The chain uses TRBV5-1 and TRBJ2-5; 9 bases map to TRBD2. This CDR3 comprises 19 residues. In germline, CDR1 is SGHRS, CDR2 YFSETQ. V dropped 0 bases and J dropped 4; count of bases not matched to a gene: 16. Written as DNA, the CDR3 is TGCGCCAGCAGCTTGGGGCGGGAGGGCCGGAGATTAAATGGAGAGACCCAGTACTTC. Translated: CASSLGREGRRLNGETQYF.

This chain connects TRBV13 to TRBJ2-3, with D possibly matching TRBD2 (5 bases). V was cut by 1 base and J by 4 bases, with 12 bases left in between. Germline V gene lookup returns CDR1 PRHDT and CDR2 FYEKMQ (reference sequence). The CDR3 sequence is 15 residues long. Here the CDR3 reads CASSLVGQEADTQYF. CDR3 sequence (DNA): TGTGCCAGCAGCTTAGTAGGTCAGGAGGCAGATACGCAGTATTTT.

The sample holds one count of this clonotype. The chain recombines TRBV2 with TRBJ1-1, with TRBD1 identical over 7 bases. CDR1 is SNHLY, CDR2 FYNNEI, per germline. The CDR3 totals 12 residues. With V trimmed by 6 bases and J by 11 bases, 9 bases remained unmatched. CDR3 bases: TGTGCCAGCAGAAAACAGGGGCCACAGGCTTTCTTT. Translated, it gives CASRKQGPQAFF.

Turning to this clonotype: The germline gene is not matched at one end of the junction; a read error may be the cause. The J gene is TRBJ1-1, the V gene TRBV20-1; maybe TRBD1 (5 bases). Looked up from germline, CDR1 is DFQATT and CDR2 is SNEGSKA (reference sequence). The CDR3 is 12 amino acids. The CDR3 sequence is CCAREGVTEAFF. CDR3 DNA sequence: TGCTGTGCTAGAGAAGGGGTTACTGAAGCTTTCTTT.

This clonotype was counted between two and nine times. The rearrangement joins TRBV7-2 to TRBJ2-2; perhaps TRBD1 as D (6 bases). This CDR3 contains 12 residues. Germline V gives CDR1 SGHTA, CDR2 FQGNSA. Trimming took 4 bases from V and 7 from J, leaving 7 bases between them. This CDR3 reads CASSWGRGELFF. CDR3 nucleotide sequence: TGTGCCAGCAGCTGGGGGCGCGGGGAGCTGTTTTTT.

This sequence joins TRBV14 and TRBJ1-2, with a possible D match to TRBD1 (5 bases). Germline V gives CDR1 SGHDN, CDR2 FVKESK. Trimming shortened V by 2 bases and J by 2 bases, and 15 bases separated the two germline ends. This CDR3 has 16 residues. This CDR3 is CASSQRTYGCNYGYTF. For the CDR3, the DNA is TGTGCCAGCAGCCAAAGGACATACGGTTGCAACTATGGCTACACCTTC. Full variable domain (missing parts from reference TRBV14 and TRBJ1-2): EAGVTQFPSHSVIEKGQTVTLRCDPISGHDNLYWYRRVMGKEIKFLLHFVKESKQDESGMPNNRFLAERTGGTYSTLKVQPAELEDSGVYFCASSQRTYGCNYGYTFGSGTRLTVV.

The sample holds many counts of this clonotype. DNA of the CDR3: TGTGCCAGCAGCTTACAAAAAAATCAGCCCCAGCATTTT. Protein: CASSLQKNQPQHF. The chain uses TRBV7-2 and TRBJ1-5; no definite D call. V was pared by 2 bases and J by 4 bases, with 6 bases between. The CDR3 runs to 13 residues. Germline V gene data show CDR1 as SGHTA and CDR2 as FQGNSA.

The V gene is TRBV6-6, the J gene TRBJ2-7, with 8 nucleotides matching TRBD1. CDR1 and CDR2 from the germline V gene are MNHNY and SVGAGI (reference sequence). The CDR3 is 14 amino acids. V was clipped by 7 bases and J by 1 base; unmatched bases: 6. The CDR3 bases are TGTGCCAGCACGGTAACAGGGGGGTCCTACGAGCAGTACTTC. Protein product: CASTVTGGSYEQYF.

This clonotype was seen more than once but under ten times. The V gene is TRBV20-1, the J gene TRBJ2-5; 9 nucleotides align to TRBD1. The CDR3 consists of 15 residues. From germline, CDR1 is DFQATT and CDR2 SNEGSKA (reference sequence). Unmatched junction bases numbered 12, after V lost 5 bases and J lost 5 bases. The CDR3 loop reads CSAFRTGVVWETQYF. CDR3 sequence (DNA): TGCAGTGCTTTCCGGACAGGGGTGGTGTGGGAGACCCAGTACTTC.

There are a few counts of this clonotype. V and J are TRBV7-9 and TRBJ1-2, with 10 positions matching TRBD1. CDR1 is SEHNR and CDR2 is FQNEAQ in the germline V gene (reference sequence). The CDR3 contains 15 residues. V lost 0 bases and J lost 4; bases outside the gene matches: 2. DNA of the CDR3: TGTGCCAGCAGCTTAGCTTGGACAGGGGGCTATGGCTACACCTTC. The encoded protein is CASSLAWTGGYGYTF. Together with reference TRBV7-9 and TRBJ1-2, the CDR3 gives the full variable domain: DTGVSQNPRHKITKRGQNVTFRCDPISEHNRLYWYRQTLGQGPEFLTYFQNEAQLEKSRLLSDRFSAERPKGSFSTLEIQRTEQGDSAMYLCASSLAWTGGYGYTFGSGTRLTVV.

The chain is built from TRBV4-1 and TRBJ1-5; D call uncertain. This CDR3 has 16 amino acids. V was trimmed by 0 bases and J by 4 bases, leaving 13 bases between them. Germline V gene lookup returns CDR1 MGHRA and CDR2 YSYEKL. The CDR3 loop reads CASSQDETRLNQPQHF. CDR3 nucleotides: TGCGCCAGCAGCCAAGATGAGACCCGGCTTAATCAGCCCCAGCATTTT.

This clonotype came up a few times. The genes are TRBV7-2 and TRBJ1-2; tentative D call: TRBD1 (5 bases). This CDR3 region has 14 residues. Germline V gives CDR1 SGHTA, CDR2 FQGNSA. Trimming pared 3 bases from V and 6 bases from J, leaving 14 bases between. CDR3 in amino acids: CASSFGQGWDGYTF. In DNA form, the CDR3 reads TGTGCCAGCAGCTTCGGGCAGGGCTGGGATGGCTACACCTTC.

This clonotype was observed a few times. The rearrangement links TRBV18 to TRBJ2-3, with D possibly TRBD1 on 6 matching bases. This CDR3 is built from 16 residues. The germline V gene encodes CDR1 KGHSH and CDR2 LQKENI. Trimming took 5 bases from V and 6 from J, leaving 21 bases between them. CDR3 protein: CASSYTGRPVADTQYF. CDR3 nucleotide sequence: TGTGCCAGCTCATACACAGGGCGCCCAGTGGCGGATACGCAGTATTTT.